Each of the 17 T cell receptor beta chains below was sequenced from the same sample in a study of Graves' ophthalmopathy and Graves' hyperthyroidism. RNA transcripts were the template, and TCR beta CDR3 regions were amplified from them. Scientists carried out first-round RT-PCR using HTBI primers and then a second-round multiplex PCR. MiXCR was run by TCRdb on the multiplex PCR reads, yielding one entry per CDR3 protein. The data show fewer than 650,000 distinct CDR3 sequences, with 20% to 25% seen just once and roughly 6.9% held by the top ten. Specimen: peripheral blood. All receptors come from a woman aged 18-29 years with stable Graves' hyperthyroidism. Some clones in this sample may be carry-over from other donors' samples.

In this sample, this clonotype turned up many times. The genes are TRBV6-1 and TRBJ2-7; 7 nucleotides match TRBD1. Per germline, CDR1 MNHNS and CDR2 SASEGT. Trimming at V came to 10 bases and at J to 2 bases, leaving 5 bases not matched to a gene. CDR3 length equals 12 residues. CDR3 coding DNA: TGTGCCACCGTCGACAGGGCCTACGAGCAGTACTTC. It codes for CATVDRAYEQYF.

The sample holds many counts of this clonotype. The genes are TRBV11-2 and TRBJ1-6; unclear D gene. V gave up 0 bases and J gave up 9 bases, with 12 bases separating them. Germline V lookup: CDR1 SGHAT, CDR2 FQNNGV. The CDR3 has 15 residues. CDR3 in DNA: TGTGCCAGCAGCTTAGATCCCTGGGGAGGTTCACCCCTCCACTTT. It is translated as CASSLDPWGGSPLHF.

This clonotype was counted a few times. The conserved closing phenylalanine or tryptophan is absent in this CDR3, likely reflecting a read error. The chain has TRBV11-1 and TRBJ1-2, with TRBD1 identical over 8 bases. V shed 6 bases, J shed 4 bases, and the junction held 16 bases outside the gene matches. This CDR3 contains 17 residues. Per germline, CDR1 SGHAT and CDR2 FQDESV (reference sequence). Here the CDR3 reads CASSSSPRGRRPYGYTY. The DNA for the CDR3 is TGTGCCAGCAGTTCCTCTCCCAGGGGGCGCAGGCCCTATGGCTACACCTAC.

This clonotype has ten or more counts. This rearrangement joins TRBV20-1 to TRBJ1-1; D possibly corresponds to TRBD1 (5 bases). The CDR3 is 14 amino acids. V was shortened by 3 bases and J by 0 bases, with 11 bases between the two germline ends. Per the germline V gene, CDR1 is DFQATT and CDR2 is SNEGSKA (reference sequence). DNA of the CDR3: TGCAGTGCTAGGGGGGGGAGCTTGAACACTGAAGCTTTCTTT. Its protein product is CSARGGSLNTEAFF.

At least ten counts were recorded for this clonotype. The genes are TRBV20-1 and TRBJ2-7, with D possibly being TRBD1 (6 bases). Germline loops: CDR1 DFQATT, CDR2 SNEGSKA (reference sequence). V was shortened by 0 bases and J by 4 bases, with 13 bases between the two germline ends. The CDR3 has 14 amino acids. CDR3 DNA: TGCAGTGCTAGAGATGTAAATAGGGGGTACGAGCAGTACTTC. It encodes CSARDVNRGYEQYF.

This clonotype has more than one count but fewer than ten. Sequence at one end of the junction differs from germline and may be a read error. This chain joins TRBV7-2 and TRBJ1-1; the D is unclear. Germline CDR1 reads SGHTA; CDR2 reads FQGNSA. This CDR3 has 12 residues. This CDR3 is CASSLAATEACF. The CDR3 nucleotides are TGTGCCAGCAGCTTAGCTGCGACTGAAGCTTGCTTT.

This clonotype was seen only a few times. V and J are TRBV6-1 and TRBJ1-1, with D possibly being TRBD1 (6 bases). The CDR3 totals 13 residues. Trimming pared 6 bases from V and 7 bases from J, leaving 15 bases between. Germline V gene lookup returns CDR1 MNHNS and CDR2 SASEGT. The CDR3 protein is CASSPDSQVEAFF. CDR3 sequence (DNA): TGTGCCAGCAGCCCGGACAGCCAAGTTGAAGCTTTCTTT.

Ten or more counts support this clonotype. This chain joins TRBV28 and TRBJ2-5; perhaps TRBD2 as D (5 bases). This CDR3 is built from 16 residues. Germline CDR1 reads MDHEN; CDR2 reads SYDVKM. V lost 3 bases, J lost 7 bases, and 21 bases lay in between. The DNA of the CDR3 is TGTGCCAGCAGTTTCGGGGAAACAGCCGGTGTAGGGACCCAGTACTTC. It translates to CASSFGETAGVGTQYF.

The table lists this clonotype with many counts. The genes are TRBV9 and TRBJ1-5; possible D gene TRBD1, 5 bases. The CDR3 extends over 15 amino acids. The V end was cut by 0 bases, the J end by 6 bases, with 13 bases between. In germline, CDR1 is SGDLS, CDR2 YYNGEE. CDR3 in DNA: TGTGCCAGCAGCGTAGGAGTGGGGGGAGGTCAGCCCCAGCATTTT. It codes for CASSVGVGGGQPQHF.

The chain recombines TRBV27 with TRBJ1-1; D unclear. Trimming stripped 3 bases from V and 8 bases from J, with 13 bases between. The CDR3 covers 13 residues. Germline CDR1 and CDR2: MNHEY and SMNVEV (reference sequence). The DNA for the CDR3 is TGTGCCAGCAGTTTTCGGAGGCACTCCGAAGCTTTCTTT. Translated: CASSFRRHSEAFF.

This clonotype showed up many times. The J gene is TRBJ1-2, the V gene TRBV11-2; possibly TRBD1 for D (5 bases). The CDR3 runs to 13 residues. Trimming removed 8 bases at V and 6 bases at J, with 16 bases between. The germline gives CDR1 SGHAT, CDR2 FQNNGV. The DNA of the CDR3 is TGTGCCAGCCGGACAACAGGAACTAATGGCTACACCTTC. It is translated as CASRTTGTNGYTF.

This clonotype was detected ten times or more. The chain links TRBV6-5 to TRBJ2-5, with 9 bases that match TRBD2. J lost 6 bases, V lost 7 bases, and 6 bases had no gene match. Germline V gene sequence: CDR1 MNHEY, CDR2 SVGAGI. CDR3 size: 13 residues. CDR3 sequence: CASTASGVKTQYF. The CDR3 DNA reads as TGTGCCAGCACGGCTAGCGGGGTAAAGACCCAGTACTTC.

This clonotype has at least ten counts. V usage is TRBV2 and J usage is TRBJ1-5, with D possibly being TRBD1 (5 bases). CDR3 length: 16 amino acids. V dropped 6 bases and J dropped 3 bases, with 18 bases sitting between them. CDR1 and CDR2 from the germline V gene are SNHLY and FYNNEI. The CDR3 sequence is CASSETGERVNQPQHF. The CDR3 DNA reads TGTGCCAGCAGCGAAACGGGGGAGCGGGTCAATCAGCCCCAGCATTTT.

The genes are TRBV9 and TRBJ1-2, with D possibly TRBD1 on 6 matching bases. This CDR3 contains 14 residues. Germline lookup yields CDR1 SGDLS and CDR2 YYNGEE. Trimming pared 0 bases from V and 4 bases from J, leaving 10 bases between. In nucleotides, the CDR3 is TGTGCCAGCAGCGTAGCTACGACAGGCTATGGCTACACCTTC. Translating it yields CASSVATTGYGYTF.

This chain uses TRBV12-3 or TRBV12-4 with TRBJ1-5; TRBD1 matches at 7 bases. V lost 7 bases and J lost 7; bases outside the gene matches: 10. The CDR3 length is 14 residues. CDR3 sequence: CASTGDRRDQPQHF. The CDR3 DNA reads TGTGCCAGCACCGGGGACAGAAGGGACCAGCCCCAGCATTTT.

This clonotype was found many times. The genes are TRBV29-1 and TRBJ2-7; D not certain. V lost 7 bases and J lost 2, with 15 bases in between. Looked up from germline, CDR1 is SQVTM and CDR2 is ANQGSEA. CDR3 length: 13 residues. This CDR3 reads CSGSDLSPYEQYF. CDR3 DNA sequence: TGCAGCGGAAGTGATCTTTCCCCCTACGAGCAGTACTTC.

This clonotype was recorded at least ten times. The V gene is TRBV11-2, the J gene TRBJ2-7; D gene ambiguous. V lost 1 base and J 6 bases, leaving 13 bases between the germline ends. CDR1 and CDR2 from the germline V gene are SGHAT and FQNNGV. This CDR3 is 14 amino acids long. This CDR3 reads CASSLVSRSGEQYF. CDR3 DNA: TGTGCCAGCAGCTTAGTATCCAGGTCGGGCGAGCAGTACTTC.